This T cell receptor (beta chain) was sequenced in a study of T cell repertoires in cytomegalovirus infection. Overall study context: Indicated by public TCR beta signatures were CMV infection and matching HLA type. Study-wide results and limits: Using cumulative public TCR beta family frequency, the authors identified those who carried CMV together with the relevant HLA.

Germline V gene lookup returns CDR1 SGHVS and CDR2 FQNEAQ. The CDR3 extends over 15 amino acids. V gave up 4 bases and J gave up 5 bases, with 16 bases separating them. MiXCR, run by TCRdb on the reads, gives a single entry per CDR3 protein. In the table there are hundreds of thousands of distinct CDR3 sequences, about 39% of which are singletons. A remark on this clonotype: The antigen is undetermined.

The input for sequencing was cultured PBMCs, taken from culture after CMV antigen stimulation. The chain carries TRBV7-8 and TRBJ2-3; no clear D gene. The source is a human donor in good health (CMV status not recorded). Some clones in this sample may be carry-over from other donors' samples. For the CDR3, the DNA is TGTGCCAGCAGCTCTCGGATGCCTTGGATAGATACGCAGTATTTT. It translates to CASSSRMPWIDTQYF.